This record looks at one T cell receptor (beta chain) sequence and its context. CDR1 and CDR2 from the germline V gene are MDHEN and SYDVKM. The CDR3 spans 15 residues. This entry belongs to a study of T cells expressing NK-cell markers. Study-wide background: The eight sequenced donors comprised seven who were HCMV-seropositive and one who was seronegative.

TCRdb re-called the 5' RACE reads and gives one entry per CDR3 protein, without DNA. The sample table sets out 350,000 to 400,000 distinct CDR3 sequences. This sequence originates from a woman aged 45-65 years in good health. The V call is TRBV28, the J call TRBJ2-5; TCRdb's assignment of TRBD1 cannot be checked, as there is no DNA. The sample was blood T cells: a sorted CD56 or NKG2C T cell subset, CD4+ or CD8+ T cells, or bulk PBMC T cells (not recorded which). The CDR3 is CASSSSTGGRETQYF.